The 30 T cell receptor beta chains below all came from one sample that was sequenced in a study of CD8 T cells in Susac syndrome. Random-hexamer reverse transcription was applied to roughly 0.5 to 1 ug RNA. TCRdb fed the immunoSEQ multiplex PCR reads into MiXCR, producing one record per CDR3 protein. The repertoire has 160,000 or so distinct CDR3 sequences, about 94% of them found once; the top ten carry over 0.2%. Sequenced: CD8+ T cells from PBMCs. These receptors all come from a human donor with multiple sclerosis.

The rearrangement joins TRBV20-1 to TRBJ2-5, with D possibly called TRBD1 or TRBD2 (5 bases each). V was shortened by 6 bases and J by 0 bases, with 11 bases between the two germline ends. This CDR3 is built from 13 residues. Germline assignment: CDR1 DFQATT and CDR2 SNEGSKA (reference sequence). The CDR3 is CSASGADQETQYF. The DNA for the CDR3 is TGCAGTGCCTCCGGGGCCGACCAAGAGACCCAGTACTTC.

Written as DNA, the CDR3 is TGTGCCAGCAGTTCGAAGGGATCCTATGGCTACACCTTC. It codes for CASSSKGSYGYTF. The chain is built from TRBV27 and TRBJ1-2; D gene unclear. Trimming cost V 4 bases and J 4 bases, with 10 bases left between them. The length of the CDR3 is 13 residues. The V gene's germline CDR1 is MNHEY and CDR2 SMNVEV (reference sequence).

This sequence joins TRBV7-9 and TRBJ1-2; possibly TRBD1 for D (5 bases). Germline V lookup: CDR1 SEHNR, CDR2 FQNEAQ (reference sequence). Trimming pared 5 bases from V and 8 bases from J, leaving 15 bases between. This CDR3 is 13 amino acids long. CDR3 in amino acids: CASSAPGRFGYTF. CDR3 in DNA: TGTGCCAGCAGCGCCCCAGGGAGGTTCGGCTACACCTTC.

This rearrangement joins TRBV6-4 to TRBJ2-1; D uncertain. V shed 6 bases and J shed 9 bases, with 9 bases lying between them. The CDR3 is made up of 11 amino acids. Germline lookup yields CDR1 MRHNA and CDR2 SNTAGT. The CDR3 nucleotides are TGTGCCAGCAGCCTTGGCGTTGAGCAGTTCTTC. Translating gives CASSLGVEQFF.

The gene calls are TRBV9 and TRBJ1-5, with D unclear. CDR1 is SGDLS and CDR2 is YYNGEE in the germline V gene. The CDR3 runs 14 residues. Trimming cost V 0 bases and J 5 bases, with 9 bases left between them. The CDR3 sequence: CASSVGPGYQPQHF. The CDR3 DNA sequence: TGTGCCAGCAGCGTAGGTCCCGGGTATCAGCCCCAGCATTTT.

The rearrangement uses TRBV4-3 and TRBJ1-1; possibly TRBD1 for D (5 bases). Trimming left V 1 base short and J 4 bases short, with 25 bases between. CDR3 length: 19 residues. In germline, CDR1 is LGHNA, CDR2 YSLEER. The CDR3 reads CASSQVDPRALEGLTEAFF. CDR3 bases: TGCGCCAGCAGCCAAGTGGATCCCAGGGCTCTGGAAGGTCTCACTGAAGCTTTCTTT.

The V gene is TRBV9, the J gene TRBJ2-2, with unresolved D. The CDR3 sequence is 13 residues long. CDR1 SGDLS and CDR2 YYNGEE come from the germline V gene. V lost 1 base to trimming and J lost 4 bases, with 5 bases between them. The CDR3 DNA reads as TGTGCCAGCAGCGTAAGACTCACCGGGGAGCTGTTTTTT. This codes for CASSVRLTGELFF.

This clonotype was seen once. The chain carries TRBV7-2 and TRBJ2-2; D is unresolved. CDR1 is SGHTA, CDR2 FQGNSA, per germline. The CDR3 spans 18 residues. V shed 4 bases and J shed 5 bases, with 23 bases lying between them. The DNA for the CDR3 is TGTGCCAGCAGCTCCGGGCCGGGCCACGAAGGGAATACCGGGGAGCTGTTTTTT. It translates to CASSSGPGHEGNTGELFF.

The chain employs TRBV13 and TRBJ1-6, with D tentatively TRBD1 (5 bases). The CDR3 has 12 amino acids. Trimming removed 6 bases at V and 9 bases at J, with 9 bases between. From germline, CDR1 is PRHDT and CDR2 FYEKMQ (reference sequence). CDR3 in amino acids: CASRRGSSPLHF. CDR3 DNA: TGTGCCAGCAGGAGGGGTAGTTCACCCCTCCACTTT.

The CDR3 region is CASSVNPTNSPLHF. DNA of the CDR3: TGTGCCAGCAGCGTCAACCCAACAAATTCACCCCTCCACTTT. The rearrangement uses TRBV21-1 and TRBJ1-6. TRBV21-1 is reported as a pseudogene. The CDR3 length is 14 residues.

V and J are TRBV3-1 and TRBJ2-1, with a weak D call TRBD2 (6 bases). Per the germline V gene, CDR1 is LGHDT and CDR2 is YNNKEL (reference sequence). The CDR3 is 15 amino acids. V lost 4 bases and J lost 6, with 16 bases in between. The CDR3 here is CASSPPGNGGNEQFF. The CDR3 DNA reads TGTGCCAGCAGCCCCCCGGGAAACGGGGGCAATGAGCAGTTCTTC.

The chain combines TRBV20-1 with TRBJ2-5; 10 nucleotides agree with TRBD2. The junction had 11 bases not matched to a gene; V was cut back by 3 bases and J by 4 bases. The CDR3 consists of 16 residues. Germline loops: CDR1 DFQATT, CDR2 SNEGSKA (reference sequence). The CDR3 loop is CSARSSGGNPRETQYF. CDR3 nucleotide sequence: TGCAGTGCTAGGTCTAGCGGGGGTAATCCTCGAGAGACCCAGTACTTC.

The V and J genes are TRBV9 and TRBJ2-3; 9 bases are a match to TRBD2. Germline V gene sequence: CDR1 SGDLS, CDR2 YYNGEE. The CDR3 is made up of 14 amino acids. With V trimmed by 3 bases and J by 5 bases, 4 bases remained unmatched. CDR3 DNA: TGTGCCAGCAGCGCGGGACTAGCCGGAGATACGCAGTATTTT. Its protein is CASSAGLAGDTQYF. Full variable domain (rest looked up from reference TRBV9 and TRBJ2-3): DSGVTQTPKHLITATGQRVTLRCSPRSGDLSVYWYQQSLDQGLQFLIQYYNGEERAKGNILERFSAQQFPDLHSELNLSSLELGDSALYFCASSAGLAGDTQYFGPGTRLTVL.

The chain uses TRBV4-1 and TRBJ2-7; 7 bases match TRBD2. The CDR3 covers 15 residues. Germline-derived CDR1 and CDR2 are MGHRA and YSYEKL. Trimming cost V 0 bases and J 3 bases; bases outside gene matches: 5. The CDR3 here is CASSQDPSGNYEQYF. The CDR3 coding sequence is TGCGCCAGCAGCCAAGACCCTAGCGGAAACTACGAGCAGTACTTC.

V usage is TRBV15 and J usage is TRBJ2-6; no reliable D call. This CDR3 is 15 amino acids long. CDR1 LNHNV and CDR2 YYDKDF come from the germline V gene (reference sequence). V was pared by 2 bases and J by 0 bases, with 5 bases between. The CDR3 DNA is TGTGCCACCAGCAGAAGTGACTCTGGGGCCAACGTCCTGACTTTC. Translated: CATSRSDSGANVLTF.

The V call is TRBV7-2, the J call TRBJ1-1, with a tentative D call TRBD1 (5 bases). Germline V lookup: CDR1 SGHTA, CDR2 FQGNSA. The CDR3 extends over 16 amino acids. V was shortened by 1 base and J by 1 base, with 13 bases between the two germline ends. This chain's CDR3 is CASSLEVTGPNTEAFF. The CDR3 DNA reads as TGTGCCAGCAGCTTAGAAGTAACAGGCCCGAACACTGAAGCTTTCTTT.

This chain joins TRBV4-1 and TRBJ1-2; TRBD1 is a possible D gene (5 bases). The CDR3 is 18 residues long. Germline CDR1 is MGHRA and CDR2 is YSYEKL. Trimming cost V 2 bases and J 0 bases, with 19 bases left between them. The CDR3 bases are TGCGCCAGCAGCCAACTCTTCGACCGAACAGGAGCTAACTATGGCTACACCTTC. This sequence encodes CASSQLFDRTGANYGYTF.

CDR3 DNA: TGTGCCAGCAGCCCGGAGGACAATGAGCAGTTCTTC. Translated, it gives CASSPEDNEQFF. The V gene is TRBV5-6, the J gene TRBJ2-1, with TRBD2 as a possible D gene (5 bases). CDR1 SGHDT and CDR2 YYEEEE come from the germline V gene. The CDR3 consists of 12 residues. The ends were cut back, 4 bases at V and 5 bases at J, with 7 bases in the middle.

The rearrangement uses TRBV3-1 and TRBJ2-7; 7 nucleotides line up with TRBD1. Germline values: CDR1 LGHDT, CDR2 YNNKEL (reference sequence). The J segment lost 3 bases and the V segment lost 1 base, leaving 3 bases of the junction unmatched. This CDR3 has 14 amino acids. This chain's CDR3 is CASSQGSGGYEQYF. CDR3 in DNA: TGTGCCAGCAGCCAAGGTTCAGGGGGCTACGAGCAGTACTTC.

The genes are TRBV5-6 and TRBJ2-7; TRBD2 is a possible D gene (6 bases). The CDR3 consists of 14 residues. V was shortened by 4 bases and J by 2 bases, with 13 bases between the two germline ends. Germline lookup yields CDR1 SGHDT and CDR2 YYEEEE. The CDR3: CASSLGGPAYEQYF. In DNA form, the CDR3 reads TGTGCCAGCAGCCTGGGGGGACCGGCCTACGAGCAGTACTTC.

This clonotype came up once. This chain links TRBV28 with TRBJ2-2; TRBD2 might be the D (6 bases). Trimming stripped 7 bases from V and 1 base from J, with 16 bases between. The length of the CDR3 is 16 residues. Per the germline V gene, CDR1 is MDHEN and CDR2 is SYDVKM. CDR3 nucleotide sequence: TGTGCCAGCAATCCCGGGGACTTTCTGAACACCGGGGAGCTGTTTTTT. This gives the protein CASNPGDFLNTGELFF.

The chain uses TRBV4-3 and TRBJ2-3, with D perhaps TRBD2 (6 bases). The V end was cut by 1 base, the J end by 6 bases, with 14 bases between. In germline, CDR1 is LGHNA, CDR2 YSLEER. CDR3 length equals 15 residues. Here the CDR3 reads CASSQVTPSGDTQYF. The CDR3 DNA reads TGCGCCAGCAGCCAAGTTACTCCAAGCGGGGATACGCAGTATTTT.

The chain is built from TRBV2 and TRBJ1-1; D perhaps matches TRBD1 (5 bases). The CDR3 length is 16 residues. Germline CDR1 is SNHLY and CDR2 is FYNNEI. V was trimmed by 8 bases and J by 1 base, leaving 20 bases between them. This chain's CDR3 is CASHSLRGLSNTEAFF. CDR3 in DNA: TGTGCCAGCCACAGCCTCCGGGGCTTATCGAACACTGAAGCTTTCTTT.

This clonotype was counted a single time. The chain links TRBV29-1 to TRBJ1-2; 8 positions match TRBD1. The germline CDR1 and CDR2 sequences are SQVTM and ANQGSEA. J was trimmed by 8 bases and V by 3 bases; bases with no gene match: 8. This CDR3 comprises 13 residues. In DNA, the CDR3 is TGCAGCGTTGAGGGCAGGGGGCCAAGCGGCTACACCTTC. This translates into CSVEGRGPSGYTF.

The chain carries TRBV5-1 and TRBJ1-1, with a tentative D call TRBD1 (5 bases). The V end lost 0 bases, the J end lost 4 bases, and 13 bases lay between the germline ends. Germline CDR1 reads SGHRS; CDR2 reads YFSETQ. The CDR3 extends over 15 amino acids. The CDR3 spells CASSLASRAPTEAFF. As DNA, the CDR3 is TGCGCCAGCAGCTTGGCTAGCAGGGCCCCCACTGAAGCTTTCTTT.

The V gene is TRBV20-1, the J gene TRBJ1-5; weak D call: TRBD1 (6 bases). From germline, CDR1 is DFQATT and CDR2 SNEGSKA (reference sequence). V was clipped by 2 bases and J by 2 bases, with 13 bases between them. The CDR3 is 15 amino acids. CDR3: CSARMGAWGNQPQHF. The CDR3 bases are TGCAGTGCTAGAATGGGGGCTTGGGGCAATCAGCCCCAGCATTTT.

This clonotype has only a few counts. The V call is TRBV7-8, the J call TRBJ2-5; 10 bases match TRBD1. The CDR3 spans 13 residues. The V and J ends lost 5 bases and 5 bases, in that order; junction bases with no gene match: 2. Germline V gene data show CDR1 as SGHVS and CDR2 as FQNEAQ. The CDR3 sequence is CASSVDRGETQYF. The CDR3 bases are TGTGCCAGCAGCGTGGACAGGGGGGAGACCCAGTACTTC.

V is TRBV6-2 or TRBV6-3 and J is TRBJ1-6; unclear D gene. Germline V gene sequence: CDR1 MNHEY, CDR2 SVGEGT. Between the trimmed V and J ends, which lost 2 bases and 7 bases, there was a span of 0 bases. There are 11 residues in the CDR3. The CDR3 loop reads CASSYNSPLHF. CDR3 bases: TGTGCCAGCAGTTACAATTCACCCCTCCACTTT.

The gene calls are TRBV3-1 and TRBJ2-7, with 7 nucleotides matching TRBD1. V lost 2 bases to trimming and J lost 0 bases; unmatched junction nucleotides: 4. Germline CDR1 LGHDT, CDR2 YNNKEL (reference sequence). The CDR3 is 15 residues long. The DNA of the CDR3 is TGTGCCAGCAGCCAAAGACAGGGAACCTCCTACGAGCAGTACTTC. Translation: CASSQRQGTSYEQYF.

This sequence joins TRBV25-1 and TRBJ2-7; D unclear. Germline V lookup: CDR1 MGHDK, CDR2 SYGVNS. Between the trimmed V and J ends, which lost 4 bases and 3 bases, there was a span of 10 bases. This CDR3 comprises 13 residues. Here the CDR3 reads CASSVNVGYEQYF. The CDR3 region has the DNA TGTGCCAGCAGTGTTAACGTAGGCTACGAGCAGTACTTC.